The 16 T cell receptor beta chains in this list originate from one sample, sequenced in a study of cytomegalovirus exposure and HLA in healthy donors. PCR primers comprised 60 Vbeta and 13 Jbeta primers. The repertoire was sequenced with immunoSEQ multiplex PCR; TCRdb's copy has only in-frame clones and lacks some. Seen here are some 150,000 clones, roughly 80% observed once, and the top ten hold 1.2%. The sequenced sample consisted of PBMCs. The receptors come from a female donor in good health and CMV-seronegative.

The CDR3 sequence is CASSLVAGNQPQHF. Written as DNA, the CDR3 is TGTGCCAGCAGCTTGGTGGCAGGGAATCAGCCCCAGCATTTT. This chain joins TRBV5-6 and TRBJ1-5; weak D call: TRBD1 (5 bases). V dropped 0 bases and J dropped 4 bases, with 8 bases sitting between them. This CDR3 has 14 residues. Germline loops: CDR1 SGHDT, CDR2 YYEEEE.

The gene calls are TRBV25-1 and TRBJ2-7, with D possibly being TRBD2 (6 bases). The CDR3 runs 14 residues. Trimming pared 6 bases from V and 1 base from J, leaving 13 bases between. Germline CDR1 reads MGHDK; CDR2 reads SYGVNS. The CDR3 DNA is TGTGCCAGCAGACTAGGAGGGGTTTCCTACGAGCAGTACTTC. Its translation is CASRLGGVSYEQYF.

The J gene is TRBJ2-7, the V gene TRBV30; D remains ambiguous. Trimming removed 5 bases at V and 4 bases at J, with 9 bases between. Germline V gene data show CDR1 as GTSNPN and CDR2 as SVGIG (reference sequence). The CDR3 is 11 residues long. The CDR3 nucleotides read TGTGCCTGGGCGCTCAATTACGAGCAGTACTTC. This codes for CAWALNYEQYF.

The chain employs TRBV27 and TRBJ1-2, with 7 bases fitting TRBD1. The germline CDR1 and CDR2 sequences are MNHEY and SMNVEV (reference sequence). The CDR3 loop spans 13 amino acids. Losses at the gene ends were 2 bases for V and 7 bases for J; bases not matched to a gene: 4. CDR3 loop: CASSLKGAGGYTF. DNA for the CDR3: TGTGCCAGCAGTTTAAAGGGGGCCGGTGGCTACACCTTC.

This clone is a singleton in its sample. The CDR3 bases are TGCGCCAGCAGCCAACCCACATTGGGCGGGAAAGGGTTCTACAATGAGCAGTTCTTC. Its protein product is CASSQPTLGGKGFYNEQFF. V is TRBV4-1 and J is TRBJ2-1; possible D gene TRBD2, 6 bases. The CDR3 runs to 19 residues. The germline V and J ends were trimmed by 2 bases and 3 bases, with 23 bases remaining between them. Germline CDR1 MGHRA, CDR2 YSYEKL.

The chain couples TRBV28 to TRBJ1-5; weak D call: TRBD1 (6 bases). The CDR3 consists of 14 residues. Germline assignment: CDR1 MDHEN and CDR2 SYDVKM. Between the trimmed V and J ends, which lost 6 bases and 6 bases, there was a span of 15 bases. This CDR3 reads CASSPDRFRQPQHF. CDR3 in DNA: TGTGCCAGCAGCCCAGACAGGTTTCGTCAGCCCCAGCATTTT. The full variable domain, completed using reference TRBV28 and TRBJ1-5, is DVKVTQSSRYLVKRTGEKVFLECVQDMDHENMFWYRQDPGLGLRLIYFSYDVKMKEKGDIPEGYSVSREKKERFSLILESASTNQTSMYLCASSPDRFRQPQHFGDGTRLSIL.

The gene calls are TRBV4-1 and TRBJ2-7; 7 nucleotides align to TRBD1. The CDR3 totals 17 residues. Trimming took 0 bases from V and 2 from J; bases not matched to a gene: 10. Germline V CDR1 and CDR2: MGHRA, YSYEKL. The CDR3: CASSQDLRGHTPYEQYF. The CDR3 DNA reads TGCGCCAGCAGCCAAGATCTAAGGGGGCATACCCCCTACGAGCAGTACTTC.

The chain carries TRBV25-1 and TRBJ2-7; 10 bases fit TRBD1. CDR1 MGHDK and CDR2 SYGVNS come from the germline V gene. The length of the CDR3 is 13 residues. J was trimmed by 10 bases and V by 4 bases; bases with no gene match: 7. The CDR3 loop reads CASSGRDRGPQYF. The CDR3 coding sequence is TGTGCCAGCAGTGGCCGGGACAGGGGACCTCAGTACTTC.

The V gene is TRBV2, the J gene TRBJ1-5, with D perhaps matching TRBD1 (6 bases). The CDR3 has 19 amino acids. Germline values: CDR1 SNHLY, CDR2 FYNNEI. V was shortened by 7 bases and J by 0 bases, with 25 bases between the two germline ends. CDR3 nucleotide sequence: TGTGCCAGCACTCCCAGGTCGGGACACGAGGGTGGTAGCAATCAGCCCCAGCATTTT. Protein product: CASTPRSGHEGGSNQPQHF. Drawing the rest from reference TRBV2 and TRBJ1-5, the complete variable domain is EPEVTQTPSHQVTQMGQEVILRCVPISNHLYFYWYRQILGQKVEFLVSFYNNEISEKSEIFDDQFSVERPDGSNFTLKIRSTKLEDSAMYFCASTPRSGHEGGSNQPQHFGDGTRLSIL.

Notes on this clone: The junction does not match germline at one end; this may be a read error. V gene TRBV28 combines with J gene TRBJ1-4; weak D call: TRBD1 (6 bases). The germline CDR1 and CDR2 sequences are MDHEN and SYDVKM. The length of the CDR3 is 16 residues. The CDR3 sequence: CASTLPTTDRDEKLFF. In DNA, the CDR3 is TGTGCCAGCACTTTACCCACCACGGACAGAGATGAAAAACTGTTTTTT.

This clone was seen more than once but under ten times. This chain joins TRBV5-1 and TRBJ2-1; maybe TRBD1 (6 bases). The CDR3 consists of 15 residues. Germline V CDR1 and CDR2: SGHRS, YFSETQ. The V gene lost 7 bases and the J gene lost 2 bases, with 16 bases spanning the gap. The CDR3 nucleotides read TGCGCCAGCGCCACAGGGACCGGCGCCTACAATGAGCAGTTCTTC. Protein product: CASATGTGAYNEQFF.

The rearrangement links TRBV11-2 to TRBJ1-1, with 8 nucleotides matching TRBD1. The junction had 7 bases not matched to a gene; V was cut back by 1 base and J by 6 bases. Germline V gene data show CDR1 as SGHAT and CDR2 as FQNNGV. The CDR3 is 15 amino acids. In nucleotides, the CDR3 is TGTGCCAGCAGCTTAGGGACAGGGAGTTTGGCTGAAGCTTTCTTT. It specifies CASSLGTGSLAEAFF.

V usage is TRBV27 and J usage is TRBJ2-2, with 7 nucleotides matching TRBD2. CDR1 is MNHEY and CDR2 is SMNVEV in the germline V gene (reference sequence). The CDR3 sequence is 16 residues long. V was clipped by 6 bases and J by 3 bases; unmatched bases: 10. CDR3 loop: CASSATLAAHTGELFF. The CDR3 DNA reads as TGTGCCAGCAGCGCCACGCTAGCGGCGCACACCGGGGAGCTGTTTTTT.

The chain links TRBV13 to TRBJ2-1; tentative D call: TRBD2 (6 bases). The germline gives CDR1 PRHDT, CDR2 FYEKMQ (reference sequence). Trimming removed 3 bases from V and 7 bases from J, with 10 bases in between. This CDR3 comprises 13 residues. Here the CDR3 DNA reads TGTGCCAGCAGCTTCGGGACTCCAAATGAGCAGTTCTTC. Translated, it gives CASSFGTPNEQFF.

This clone was seen a handful of times. The chain employs TRBV6-1 and TRBJ2-7; possible D gene TRBD1, 6 bases. The germline V and J ends were trimmed by 5 bases and 3 bases, with 17 bases remaining between them. CDR1 and CDR2 from the germline V gene are MNHNS and SASEGT. The CDR3 sequence is 15 residues long. The CDR3 protein is CASSTYRTAHYEQYF. The DNA of the CDR3 is TGTGCCAGCAGTACTTACCGGACAGCCCACTACGAGCAGTACTTC.

The chain joins TRBV25-1 to TRBJ2-1, with D perhaps matching TRBD2 (6 bases). Per germline, CDR1 MGHDK and CDR2 SYGVNS. This CDR3 is 16 amino acids long. V lost 3 bases to trimming and J lost 0 bases, with 12 bases between them. For the CDR3, the DNA is TGTGCCAGCAGTGACGGGGGAATCAGCTCCTACAATGAGCAGTTCTTC. Translated, it gives CASSDGGISSYNEQFF. Together with reference TRBV25-1 and TRBJ2-1, the CDR3 gives the full variable domain: EADIYQTPRYLVIGTGKKITLECSQTMGHDKMYWYQQDPGMELHLIHYSYGVNSTEKGDLSSESTVSRIRTEHFPLTLESARPSHTSQYLCASSDGGISSYNEQFFGPGTRLTVL.